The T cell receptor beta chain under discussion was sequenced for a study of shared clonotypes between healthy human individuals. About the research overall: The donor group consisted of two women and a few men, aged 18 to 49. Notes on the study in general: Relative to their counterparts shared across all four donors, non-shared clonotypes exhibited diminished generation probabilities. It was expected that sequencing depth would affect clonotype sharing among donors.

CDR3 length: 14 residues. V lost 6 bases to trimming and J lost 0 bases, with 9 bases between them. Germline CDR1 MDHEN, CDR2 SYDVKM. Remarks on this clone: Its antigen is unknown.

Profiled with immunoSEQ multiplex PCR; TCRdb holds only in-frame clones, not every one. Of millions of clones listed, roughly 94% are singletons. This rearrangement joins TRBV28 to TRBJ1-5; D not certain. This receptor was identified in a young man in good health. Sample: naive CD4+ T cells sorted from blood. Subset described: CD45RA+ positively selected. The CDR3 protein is CASSPRSSNQPQHF. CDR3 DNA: TGTGCCAGCAGCCCGAGAAGTAGCAATCAGCCCCAGCATTTT.